The 24 T cell receptor beta chains below all came from one sample that was sequenced in a study of T cell changes during pregnancy in multiple sclerosis. The protocol was immunoSEQ multiplex PCR, while the TCRdb copy is restricted to in-frame clones and leaves out a portion. The sample contains about 40,000 clones, over 80% of which appear only once. Sequencing used CD4+ T cells from peripheral blood mononuclear cells, obtained in the third trimester of pregnancy. All receptors come from a female donor in good health, enrolled as a control in a pregnancy study.

The V and J genes are TRBV5-8 and TRBJ2-5, with TRBD1 matching over 9 bases. V lost 8 bases and J lost 2; bases outside the gene matches: 10. There are 15 residues in the CDR3. Germline V gene data show CDR1 as SGHTS and CDR2 as YDEGEE. The chain's CDR3 is CASNHGQGTQETQYF. CDR3 DNA sequence: TGTGCCAGTAACCATGGACAGGGGACACAAGAGACCCAGTACTTC.

The chain is built from TRBV11-2 and TRBJ1-3; weak D call: TRBD1 (5 bases). The CDR3 runs 16 residues. The ends were cut back, 4 bases at V and 0 bases at J, with 13 bases in the middle. CDR1 and CDR2 from the germline V gene are SGHAT and FQNNGV. CDR3 DNA sequence: TGTGCCAGCAGCTCCCGGGACGGGAGCTCTGGAAACACCATATATTTT. Its protein product is CASSSRDGSSGNTIYF.

This clone has only one observation. J is TRBJ1-4 and V is TRBV18; no clear D gene. The CDR3 contains 12 residues. Looked up from germline, CDR1 is KGHSH and CDR2 is LQKENI. V dropped 6 bases and J dropped 7 bases, with 9 bases sitting between them. This chain's CDR3 is CASSPSTEKLFF. The CDR3 region has the DNA TGTGCCAGCTCGCCTAGTACTGAAAAACTGTTTTTT.

The chain carries TRBV7-3 and TRBJ2-3; 8 bases map to TRBD2. Germline CDR1 reads SGHTA; CDR2 reads FQGTGA. J gave up 0 bases and V 3 bases, and 2 bases lay outside the gene matches. This CDR3 contains 15 residues. CDR3 protein: CASSLSSGSTDTQYF. The CDR3 DNA sequence: TGTGCCAGCAGCTTGTCTAGCGGGAGCACAGATACGCAGTATTTT.

The chain is built from TRBV7-3 and TRBJ1-1, with TRBD1 identical over 7 bases. The germline V gene has CDR1 SGHTA and CDR2 FQGTGA. V shed 2 bases, J shed 1 base, and the junction held 4 bases outside the gene matches. The CDR3 contains 15 residues. The CDR3 region is CASSLQGQPNTEAFF. For the CDR3, the DNA is TGTGCCAGCAGCTTACAGGGACAGCCGAACACTGAAGCTTTCTTT.

The chain joins TRBV4-1 to TRBJ2-1, with 11 nucleotides matching TRBD2. V shed 2 bases and J 3 bases; nucleotides not matched to a gene: 12. The CDR3 totals 19 residues. CDR1 is MGHRA, CDR2 YSYEKL, per germline. The CDR3, as DNA: TGCGCCAGCAGCCAATCTGGACGCATAGCGGGGGGGGTCTACAATGAGCAGTTCTTC. This gives the protein CASSQSGRIAGGVYNEQFF.

The chain recombines TRBV28 with TRBJ1-1, with a possible D match to TRBD1 (5 bases). This CDR3 is built from 13 residues. CDR1 is MDHEN and CDR2 is SYDVKM in the germline V gene. Trimming stripped 6 bases from V and 5 bases from J, with 13 bases between. The CDR3 protein is CASRGHQGTEAFF. In nucleotides, the CDR3 is TGTGCCAGCAGGGGGCACCAAGGGACTGAAGCTTTCTTT.

This clone was seen only once. The chain joins TRBV7-3 to TRBJ2-6; TRBD2 is a possible D gene (5 bases). V was trimmed by 3 bases and J by 0 bases, leaving 12 bases between them. Germline CDR1 reads SGHTA; CDR2 reads FQGTGA. The CDR3 is 17 amino acids. The CDR3 sequence: CASSFLASTSGANVLTF. CDR3 in DNA: TGTGCCAGCAGCTTTCTAGCTTCAACCTCTGGGGCCAACGTCCTGACTTTC. The full variable domain, in which reference TRBV7-3 and TRBJ2-6 provide the parts outside the CDR3, is GAGVSQTPSNKVTEKGKYVELRCDPISGHTALYWYRQSLGQGPEFLIYFQGTGAADDSGLPNDRFFAVRPEGSVSTLKIQRTERGDSAVYLCASSFLASTSGANVLTFGAGSRLTVL.

The V and J genes are TRBV7-2 and TRBJ2-5, with 12 nucleotides matching TRBD2. Germline values: CDR1 SGHTA, CDR2 FQGNSA. This CDR3 has 16 amino acids. Germline trimming cut 3 bases from V and 7 bases from J; bases unmatched to any gene: 9. CDR3 bases: TGTGCCAGCAGCTTTCGACTAGCGGGAGTGTATGGGACCCAGTACTTC. It translates to CASSFRLAGVYGTQYF.

V and J are TRBV28 and TRBJ1-4; 7 bases align to TRBD1. The CDR3 spans 15 residues. Losses at the gene ends were 4 bases for V and 4 bases for J; bases not matched to a gene: 6. CDR1 and CDR2 from the germline V gene are MDHEN and SYDVKM. CDR3 in amino acids: CASSSNRGVNEKLFF. The CDR3 DNA sequence: TGTGCCAGCAGTTCCAACAGGGGTGTTAATGAAAAACTGTTTTTT.

CDR3 loop: CACGTGVSSNQPQHF. The DNA of the CDR3 is TGTGCCTGCGGGACAGGGGTTTCTAGCAATCAGCCCCAGCATTTT. The V call is TRBV30, the J call TRBJ1-5; 10 bases are shared with TRBD1. Trimming took 6 bases from V and 0 from J; bases not matched to a gene: 5. CDR1 GTSNPN and CDR2 SVGIG come from the germline V gene (reference sequence). The CDR3 has 15 amino acids.

The rearrangement links TRBV14 to TRBJ2-3; D remains ambiguous. Trimming pared 3 bases from V and 1 base from J, leaving 5 bases between. The CDR3 is 13 amino acids. Germline V gene sequence: CDR1 SGHDN, CDR2 FVKESK. CDR3 nucleotide sequence: TGTGCCAGCAGCCACCTCGGCACAGATACGCAGTATTTT. It codes for CASSHLGTDTQYF.

The chain carries TRBV18 and TRBJ1-6; the D gene is possibly TRBD1 (5 bases). V lost 9 bases and J 8 bases, leaving 14 bases between the germline ends. The CDR3 covers 13 residues. Looked up from germline, CDR1 is KGHSH and CDR2 is LQKENI. This CDR3 is CASTGQGDSPLHF. The CDR3 bases are TGTGCCAGTACAGGCCAAGGGGATTCACCCCTCCACTTT.

The rearrangement joins TRBV29-1 to TRBJ1-3; D not certain. Trimming removed 3 bases at V and 8 bases at J, with 11 bases between. Germline values: CDR1 SQVTM, CDR2 ANQGSEA. This CDR3 is built from 12 residues. The chain's CDR3 is CSVETPGDTIYF. The CDR3 nucleotides are TGCAGCGTTGAGACGCCGGGAGACACCATATATTTT.

This clone occurred once. The rearrangement links TRBV5-1 to TRBJ2-7, with 9 positions matching TRBD1. The germline CDR1 and CDR2 sequences are SGHRS and YFSETQ. V lost 2 bases to trimming and J lost 2 bases; unmatched junction nucleotides: 2. The CDR3 has 14 residues. CDR3 sequence reads: CASSLRQGAYEQYF. In DNA, the CDR3 is TGCGCCAGCAGCTTACGACAGGGGGCCTACGAGCAGTACTTC.

The J gene is TRBJ2-7, the V gene TRBV9; 9 bases agree with TRBD1. V shed 3 bases and J 3 bases; nucleotides not matched to a gene: 10. The CDR3 contains 16 residues. Germline V lookup: CDR1 SGDLS, CDR2 YYNGEE. The CDR3 is CASSETGTGLFYEQYF. The CDR3 DNA reads as TGTGCCAGCAGCGAGACCGGGACAGGGCTCTTCTACGAGCAGTACTTC.

The rearrangement links TRBV5-8 to TRBJ2-2, with 11 bases aligning to TRBD1. The V gene's germline CDR1 is SGHTS and CDR2 YDEGEE. The CDR3 consists of 14 residues. The J segment lost 6 bases and the V segment lost 4 bases, leaving 2 bases of the junction unmatched. The CDR3 DNA sequence: TGTGCCAGCAGCCGGGGACAGGGGGCCGGGGAGCTGTTTTTT. Protein: CASSRGQGAGELFF.

The CDR3, as DNA: TGTGCCAGCAGCACGGCGGGCTACACAGATACGCAGTATTTT. The encoded protein is CASSTAGYTDTQYF. This chain uses TRBV14 with TRBJ2-3; D is possibly TRBD2 (5 bases). Trimming pared 5 bases from V and 2 bases from J, leaving 11 bases between. Germline CDR1 and CDR2: SGHDN and FVKESK. The CDR3 totals 14 residues.

This clone was detected only once. The V gene is TRBV11-3, the J gene TRBJ1-6, with 9 bases fitting TRBD1. V dropped 0 bases and J dropped 7; count of bases not matched to a gene: 16. The germline V gene encodes CDR1 SGHNT and CDR2 YENEEA. CDR3 length: 20 amino acids. The CDR3 bases are TGTGCCAGCAGCTTAGATAAGGCCGTGGACAGGGGTTTCTGCAATTCACCCCTCCACTTT. It encodes CASSLDKAVDRGFCNSPLHF.

The DNA for the CDR3 is TGTGCCAGCAGTTCGCGGACAGGGCTAGGCTACACCTTC. Protein: CASSSRTGLGYTF. This chain joins TRBV6-5 and TRBJ1-2; 8 positions match TRBD1. Germline V gene lookup returns CDR1 MNHEY and CDR2 SVGAGI. The J segment lost 8 bases and the V segment lost 4 bases, leaving 6 bases of the junction unmatched. The CDR3 sequence is 13 residues long.

The rearrangement links TRBV10-3 to TRBJ2-1, with 8 nucleotides matching TRBD1. This CDR3 contains 16 residues. Germline V lookup: CDR1 ENHRY, CDR2 SYGVKD. The V gene end was trimmed by 0 bases and the J gene end by 7 bases; junction bases not matched to a gene: 8. As DNA, the CDR3 is TGTGCCATCAGTGAGTCGAACCAGGGGGCGCGGAATGAGCAGTTCTTC. Its translation is CAISESNQGARNEQFF.

V and J are TRBV20-1 and TRBJ2-7; weak D call: TRBD2 (5 bases). CDR3 size: 11 residues. The V gene's germline CDR1 is DFQATT and CDR2 SNEGSKA (reference sequence). The V and J ends lost 6 bases and 6 bases respectively, with 12 bases between them. The CDR3 bases are TGCAGTGCCGGGATCTTCATCGAGCAGTACTTC. Its protein is CSAGIFIEQYF.

This CDR3 reads CASSLLHEQYF. The DNA of the CDR3 is TGTGCCAGCAGTTTACTCCACGAGCAGTACTTC. The chain is built from TRBV28 and TRBJ2-7; no firm D call. Trimming removed 2 bases from V and 5 bases from J, with 4 bases in between. Looked up from germline, CDR1 is MDHEN and CDR2 is SYDVKM. The CDR3 loop spans 11 amino acids. The variable domain in full, completed from reference TRBV28 and TRBJ2-7, reads DVKVTQSSRYLVKRTGEKVFLECVQDMDHENMFWYRQDPGLGLRLIYFSYDVKMKEKGDIPEGYSVSREKKERFSLILESASTNQTSMYLCASSLLHEQYFGPGTRLTVT.

J is TRBJ1-2 and V is TRBV5-5; 7 positions match TRBD1. The CDR3 runs to 13 residues. CDR1 and CDR2 (germline): SGHKS, YYEKEE (reference sequence). J was trimmed by 3 bases and V by 4 bases; bases with no gene match: 3. CDR3 amino acids: CASSLRGDYGYTF. In DNA, the CDR3 is TGTGCCAGCAGCCTCAGGGGGGACTATGGCTACACCTTC.